This T cell receptor beta chain came from a study of CD8+ T cells in alopecia areata. Across the whole study: Tofacitinib continued for 6 to 18 months and was then withheld for 6 months. Study-wide findings and caveats: For lesional scalp, especially alopecia totalis/universalis, clonality was higher than in normal scalp. Possibly as an HLA-related effect, TCR sharing across patients appeared less clear than in mice.

The length of the CDR3 is 14 residues. CDR1 is SGDLS, CDR2 YYNGEE, per germline. The ends were cut back, 0 bases at V and 6 bases at J, with 10 bases in the middle. Reverse transcription of extracted RNA yielded cDNA, which provided the sequencing template. Assay: immunoSEQ multiplex PCR; the TCRdb copy retains only in-frame clones and omits some. The data hold roughly 65,000 clones, with about half observed a single time. Remarks on this clone: The antigen remains unidentified.

The rearrangement joins TRBV9 to TRBJ1-5; tentatively, D is TRBD1 (5 bases). The sample in question was CD8+ T cells sorted from blood, obtained at week 0. This TCR was recovered from a human donor with alopecia areata. In DNA form, the CDR3 reads TGTGCCAGCAGCGTAGAGGGGTCGGGTCAGCCCCAGCATTTT. Protein product: CASSVEGSGQPQHF.